A selection of T cell receptor beta chains follows, all from one sample in a study of vaccination effects on CD4 cells after COVID-19. No antigen is known for these receptors. The table came from immunoSEQ multiplex PCR; TCRdb's copy has only in-frame clones and leaves some out. This repertoire shows tens of thousands of clones, 60% to 85% found once; its top ten account for about 12%. The material was CD4+ T cells from PBMCs cultured without peptide, obtained before COVID-19 vaccination. These receptors came from a human donor who had a prior SARS-CoV-2 infection. The CDR3 runs from the conserved cysteine through the conserved F or W. Fields, in order: J gene, D gene, V gene, clone size, CDR3 DNA, CDR3 protein. D genes are given only for firm matches. The size of a clone is reported for some rows only, either as once, few or many, or as a class for expanded clones.

>TRBJ2-5|TRBD2|TRBV5-1|NA
TGCGCCAGCACCGGGGGGTCGAGTCTCCAAGAGACCCAGTACTTC
CASTGGSSLQETQYF
>TRBJ2-5|NA|TRBV7-9|NA
TGTGCCAGCAGCCCGCGAGGGGGAGAGACCCAGTACTTC
CASSPRGGETQYF
>TRBJ2-1|NA|TRBV20-1|NA
TGCAGTGCTAGTCAGGCGAATGAGGGGAGTGCTGAGCAGTTCTTC
CSASQANEGSAEQFF
>TRBJ1-1|NA|TRBV5-1|NA
TGCGCCAGCAGCCTGATCAGGAACACTGAAGCTTTCTTT
CASSLIRNTEAFF
>TRBJ1-4|NA|TRBV15|NA
TGTGCCACCAGCACAGGGATGGCTGAAAAACTGTTTTTT
CATSTGMAEKLFF
>TRBJ1-1|NA|TRBV7-9|NA
TGTGCCAGCAGCTTAAGGACGGGACCGAAGAACACTGAAGCTTTCTTT
CASSLRTGPKNTEAFF
>TRBJ1-1|NA|TRBV20-1|NA
TGCAGTGCCGGACCGTACACTGAAGCTTTCTTT
CSAGPYTEAFF
>TRBJ2-7|TRBD2|TRBV5-4|NA
TGTGCCAGCAGCTTGCGGACTAGCGGGAACTACGAGCAGTACTTC
CASSLRTSGNYEQYF
>TRBJ2-2|NA|TRBV6-1|NA
TGTGCCAGCAGTGAACCTTTGGGTACTACCGGGGAGCTGTTTTTT
CASSEPLGTTGELFF
>TRBJ2-5|TRBD2|TRBV5-8|NA
TGTGCCAGCAGCTTGGCCGTAGTAGCGGGGTCCCGGGGAGAGACCCAGTACTTC
CASSLAVVAGSRGETQYF
>TRBJ2-1|NA|TRBV5-1|few
TGCGCCAGCAGCCCCGGAGACAGATACAATGAGCAGTTCTTC
CASSPGDRYNEQFF
>TRBJ2-2|NA|TRBV6-6|few
TGTGCCAGCAGTTACTCTGATTCCGGGGAGCTGTTTTTT
CASSYSDSGELFF
>TRBJ2-2|NA|TRBV18|once
TGTGCCAGCTCAGGCGACAGCCCAGAATTACAGCTGTTTTTT
CASSGDSPELQLFF
>TRBJ2-5|NA|TRBV7-8|few
TGTGCCAGCAGCTTAGGTCTGCAAGAGACCCAGTACTTC
CASSLGLQETQYF
>TRBJ2-2|TRBD2|TRBV5-1|few
TGCGCCAGCAGCTTGGCCGAGCGGGGGCTCACCGGGGAGCTGTTTTTT
CASSLAERGLTGELFF
>TRBJ2-5|NA|TRBV7-2|NA
TGTGCCAGCAGCCCCGAGCTACAAGAGACCCAGTACTTC
CASSPELQETQYF
>TRBJ2-5|NA|TRBV7-2|NA
TGTGCCAGCAGCTTCCAAGGAGGGGAAGAGACCCAGTACTTC
CASSFQGGEETQYF
>TRBJ2-1|NA|TRBV6-5|NA
TGTGCCAGCAGTTACTCGACCCCTCGCTGGGAAAATGAGCAGTTCTTC
CASSYSTPRWENEQFF
>TRBJ2-2|TRBD1|TRBV23-1|NA
TGCGCCAGCAGTCGGGAGGACAGGGACCCCGGTTGGACGAACACCGGGGAGCTGTTTTTT
CASSREDRDPGWTNTGELFF
>TRBJ2-3|TRBD2|TRBV2|NA
TGTGCCAGCAGTGGACTAGCGGGAGTCGTGGCGCAGTATTTT
CASSGLAGVVAQYF
>TRBJ1-1|NA|TRBV6-5|NA
TGTGCCAGCGCCGACGGCTCGATGAACACTGAAGCTTTCTTT
CASADGSMNTEAFF
>TRBJ1-2|TRBD1|TRBV7-2|NA
TGTGCCAGCAGCTCTGACAGGGAGGGCGGCTACACCTTC
CASSSDREGGYTF
>TRBJ1-3|NA|TRBV5-6|NA
TGTGCCAGCAGCAATAGACAGGTTGGGGACACCATATATTTT
CASSNRQVGDTIYF
>TRBJ2-3|NA|TRBV21-1|NA
TGTGCCAGCAGCAAGGGTACCGGGACCAGGTGGTATTTT
CASSKGTGTRWYF
>TRBJ2-1|TRBD2|TRBV7-3|NA
TGTGCCAGCAGCTACGGACTAGCGGGAAGCGAGCAGTTCTTC
CASSYGLAGSEQFF
>TRBJ1-2|NA|TRBV9|NA
TGTGCCAGCAGCGTTTCTGAAACGGTCAACTATGGCTACACCTTC
CASSVSETVNYGYTF
>TRBJ1-2|TRBD1|TRBV6-5|once
TGTGCCAGCAGTTCCTGGACAGGGGTGGCTGGCTACACCTTC
CASSSWTGVAGYTF
>TRBJ1-1|TRBD1|TRBV19|NA
TGTGCCAGTCTCGATCGGACAGGGGGTGACAACACTGAAGCTTTCTTT
CASLDRTGGDNTEAFF
>TRBJ2-2|TRBD2|TRBV2|NA
TGTGCCAGCAGTAAACGACTAGCGAGGTTTTCCGGGGAGCTGTTTTTT
CASSKRLARFSGELFF
>TRBJ1-4|NA|TRBV7-9|NA
TGTGCCAGCAGCTTAGGGGCGGCAGGATTAGCAACTAATGAAAAACTGTTTTTT
CASSLGAAGLATNEKLFF
>TRBJ2-2|NA|TRBV14|NA
TGTGCCAGCAGCCCGACGCCGGCACTAGTTTTCGGGGAGCTGTTTTTT
CASSPTPALVFGELFF
>TRBJ1-5|NA|TRBV15|NA
TGTGCCACCAGCAGAAACCCATATAGCAATCAGCCCCAGCATTTT
CATSRNPYSNQPQHF
>TRBJ1-2|TRBD1|TRBV6-5|NA
TGTGCCAGCAGTCTCGACAGGGGCTATGGCTACACCTTC
CASSLDRGYGYTF
>TRBJ2-1|TRBD2|TRBV2|NA
TGTGCCAGCAGTGGGGGACTAGCGCGAAAGGGGCAGTTCTTC
CASSGGLARKGQFF
>TRBJ2-1|TRBD1|TRBV15|NA
TGTGCCACCAGCAGAGATCGGGACAGGGTGCCTAGTGAGCAGTTCTTC
CATSRDRDRVPSEQFF
>TRBJ2-5|TRBD2|TRBV30|NA
TGTGCCTGGAGTTGGCGCGGGGGAGAGACCCAGTACTTC
CAWSWRGGETQYF
>TRBJ1-1|NA|TRBV7-9|few
TGTGCCAGCAGCCAAGAGATTTACACTGAAGCTTTCTTT
CASSQEIYTEAFF